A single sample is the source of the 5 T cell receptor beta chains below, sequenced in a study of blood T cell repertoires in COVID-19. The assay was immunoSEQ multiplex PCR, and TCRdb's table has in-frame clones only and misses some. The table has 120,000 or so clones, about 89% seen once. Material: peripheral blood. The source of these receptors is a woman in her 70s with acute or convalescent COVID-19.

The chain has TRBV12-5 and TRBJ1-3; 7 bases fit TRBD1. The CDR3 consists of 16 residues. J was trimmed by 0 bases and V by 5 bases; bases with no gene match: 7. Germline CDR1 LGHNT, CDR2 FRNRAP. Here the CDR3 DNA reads TGTGCTAGTGGTCCCGGACAGGAATACTCTGGAAACACCATATATTTT. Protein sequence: CASGPGQEYSGNTIYF. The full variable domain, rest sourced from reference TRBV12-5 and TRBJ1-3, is DARVTQTPRHKVTEMGQEVTMRCQPILGHNTVFWYRQTMMQGLELLAYFRNRAPLDDSGMPKDRFSAEMPDATLATLKIQPSEPRDSAVYFCASGPGQEYSGNTIYFGEGSWLTVV.

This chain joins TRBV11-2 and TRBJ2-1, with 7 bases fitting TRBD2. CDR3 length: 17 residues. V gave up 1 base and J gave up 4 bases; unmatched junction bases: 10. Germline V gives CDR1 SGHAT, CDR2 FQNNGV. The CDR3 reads CASSLGTLAEPYNEQFF. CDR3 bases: TGTGCCAGCAGCTTAGGGACGCTAGCGGAACCTTACAATGAGCAGTTCTTC. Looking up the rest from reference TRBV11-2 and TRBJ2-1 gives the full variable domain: EAGVAQSPRYKIIEKRQSVAFWCNPISGHATLYWYQQILGQGPKLLIQFQNNGVVDDSQLPKDRFSAERLKGVDSTLKIQPAKLEDSAVYLCASSLGTLAEPYNEQFFGPGTRLTVL.

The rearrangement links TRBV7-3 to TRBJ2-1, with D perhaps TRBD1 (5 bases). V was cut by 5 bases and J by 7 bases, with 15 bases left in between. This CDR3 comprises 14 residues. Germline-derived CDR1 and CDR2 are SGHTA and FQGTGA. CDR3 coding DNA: TGTGCCAGCAGCCTACAGGATGGTGCTAATGAGCAGTTCTTC. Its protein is CASSLQDGANEQFF.

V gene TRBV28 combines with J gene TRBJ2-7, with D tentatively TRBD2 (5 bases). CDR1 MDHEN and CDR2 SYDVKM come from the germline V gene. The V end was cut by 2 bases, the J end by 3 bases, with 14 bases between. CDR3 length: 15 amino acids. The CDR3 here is CASSLLRGSDYEQYF. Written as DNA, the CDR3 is TGTGCCAGCAGTTTACTCCGGGGTAGTGACTACGAGCAGTACTTC.

CDR3 sequence reads: CASSFPGQGRKFF. CDR3 in DNA: TGTGCCAGCAGCTTCCCGGGACAGGGTAGGAAGTTCTTC. The chain is built from TRBV7-7 and TRBJ2-1; 9 bases map to TRBD1. Losses at the gene ends were 3 bases for V and 14 bases for J; bases not matched to a gene: 8. This CDR3 comprises 13 residues. In germline, CDR1 is SSHAT, CDR2 FNYEAQ (reference sequence).